This T cell receptor beta chain is from a study of blood T cell repertoires in COVID-19. This CDR3 region has 14 residues. Germline lookup yields CDR1 SQVTM and CDR2 ANQGSEA. With V trimmed by 6 bases and J by 4 bases, 11 bases remained unmatched. Sequencing was performed with immunoSEQ multiplex PCR; in TCRdb, only in-frame clones are kept and a portion is missing. The data contain 330,000 or so clones, approximately 86% of them seen just once; the ten biggest clones take up just over 9.5%. The V call is TRBV29-1, the J call TRBJ1-2, with 7 bases identical to TRBD1. Sequencing input: peripheral blood. The receptor's source is a man aged 30-40 years with COVID-19, enrolled during active disease. The CDR3 spells CSVSGQAASYGYTF. Here the CDR3 DNA reads TGCAGCGTCTCTGGACAGGCCGCATCCTATGGCTACACCTTC.